The rows below give T cell receptor beta chains drawn from one sample of a study of blood T cell repertoires in COVID-19. Assay: immunoSEQ multiplex PCR; the TCRdb copy retains only in-frame clones and omits some. Here the sample spans some 490,000 clones, 75% to 90% being singletons. The sample taken for sequencing was peripheral blood. The receptors derive from a human donor in a cohort sampled during active COVID-19. Each CDR3 is given with its conserved first and last residue. A D gene is named only where the DNA matches it firmly. Clone size is stated in some rows and not others, as once, few, many or a class when expanded.

d_call,cdr3_length,v_call,j_call,clone_size,cdr3_nt,cdr3_aa
TRBD1,15,TRBV28,TRBJ1-5,few,TGTGCCAGCAGTCTATGGACAGGGACCAATCAGCCCCAGCATTTT,CASSLWTGTNQPQHF
TRBD1,15,TRBV7-2,TRBJ1-5,-,TGTGCCAGCAGCACCCGGACAGGGGAGGGACAGCCCCAGCATTTT,CASSTRTGEGQPQHF
-,15,TRBV28,TRBJ1-6,-,TGTGCCAGCAGTTTTTTTCGGGGAGGCAATTCACCCCTCCACTTT,CASSFFRGGNSPLHF
-,13,TRBV28,TRBJ1-2,-,TGTGCCAGCAGGGCGGGTCAAGCGGGAGGCTACACCTTC,CASRAGQAGGYTF
TRBD2,16,TRBV6-1,TRBJ2-1,-,TGTGCCAGCAGTGATCCCAGTAGCGGGAGGGCCTCTGAGCAGTTCTTC,CASSDPSSGRASEQFF
-,13,TRBV6-2/TRBV6-3,TRBJ1-5,-,TGTGCCAGCAGTTACTCAGGAGGGGATATCCAGCATTTT,CASSYSGGDIQHF
TRBD1,14,TRBV25-1,TRBJ1-1,-,TGTGCCAGCAGCCCGGACAGGGGGTACACTGAAGCTTTCTTT,CASSPDRGYTEAFF
-,14,TRBV24-1,TRBJ1-5,-,TGTGCCACCAGTAACCCAGGGTCCCACCAGCCCCAGCATTTT,CATSNPGSHQPQHF
TRBD1,15,TRBV6-1,TRBJ2-7,-,TGTGCCAGCAGTGAAGGAGGGACAGGGGGGAACGAGCAGTACTTC,CASSEGGTGGNEQYF
TRBD1,16,TRBV6-5,TRBJ1-2,-,TGTGCCAGCAGTTCCTCCCCGACAGGGGCCAACTATGGCTACACCTTC,CASSSSPTGANYGYTF
-,13,TRBV25-1,TRBJ2-7,-,TGTGCCAGCAGTAAGGGACTTAGCTACGAGCAGTACTTC,CASSKGLSYEQYF
-,14,TRBV10-2,TRBJ2-1,few,TGCGCCAGCAACAAAGCGGGCTTGGGGGATGAGCAGTTCTTC,CASNKAGLGDEQFF
-,16,TRBV21-1,TRBJ1-5,few,TGTGCCAGCAGCACACGAGGTGATTCTAGCAATCAGCCCCAGCATTTT,CASSTRGDSSNQPQHF
TRBD2,17,TRBV13,TRBJ2-7,-,TGTGCCAGCAGCTTAGCAGGGGCCCTAGCGGGGGCCTACGAGCAGTACTTC,CASSLAGALAGAYEQYF
-,14,TRBV6-6,TRBJ1-1,-,TGTGCCAGCAGTTTTGATCAGGGGAACACTGAAGCTTTCTTT,CASSFDQGNTEAFF
-,15,TRBV18,TRBJ2-1,-,TGTGCCAGCTCACCCCCGGCGGTTTCCTACAATGAGCAGTTCTTC,CASSPPAVSYNEQFF
TRBD1,15,TRBV27,TRBJ1-4,-,TGTGCCAGCAGTCCCCTCGGACAGGGGCATGAAAAACTGTTTTTT,CASSPLGQGHEKLFF
TRBD2,17,TRBV19,TRBJ2-5,-,TGTGCCAGTAGTCAAAAAAAGGGACTAGCGGGAACTGAGACCCAGTACTTC,CASSQKKGLAGTETQYF
TRBD1,15,TRBV27,TRBJ1-2,-,TGTGCCAGCAGTTTAAAGCTAGGGACAGCCTATGGCTACACCTTC,CASSLKLGTAYGYTF
-,15,TRBV5-1,TRBJ2-1,-,TGCGCCAGCAGCTTGGAGAAGAGCTCCTACAATGAGCAGTTCTTC,CASSLEKSSYNEQFF
TRBD1,14,TRBV11-3,TRBJ2-3,-,TGTGCCAGCAGCCTGGGACAGGCAACAGATACGCAGTATTTT,CASSLGQATDTQYF
TRBD2,19,TRBV6-2/TRBV6-3,TRBJ2-1,once,TGTGCCAGCAGCAGACTATTGGGGACTAGCGGGAGGGTCGACAATGAGCAGTTCTTC,CASSRLLGTSGRVDNEQFF
TRBD1,16,TRBV7-2,TRBJ2-2,-,TGTGCCAGCAGCTACGGACAGGGGGGGATAACCGGGGAGCTGTTTTTT,CASSYGQGGITGELFF
-,15,TRBV5-4,TRBJ2-7,-,TGTGCCAGCAGCTTCTCTCGGGGATTCTCCTACGAGCAGTACTTC,CASSFSRGFSYEQYF
-,12,TRBV9,TRBJ1-2,-,TGTGCCAGCAGCCCCCAAAAATCTGGCTACACCTTC,CASSPQKSGYTF
-,17,TRBV27,TRBJ1-2,-,TGTGCCAGCAGTTCATTAAGTACGTCCGAGTTCGGCTATGGCTACACCTTC,CASSSLSTSEFGYGYTF
-,16,TRBV18,TRBJ1-5,-,TGTGCCAGCTCACTGACCTTCCGGGACAACAATCAGCCCCAGCATTTT,CASSLTFRDNNQPQHF
TRBD2,19,TRBV6-2/TRBV6-3,TRBJ2-1,once,TGTGCCAGCAGTTACTGGAGTAGCGGGAGGGCCGGCTCCTACAATGAGCAGTTCTTC,CASSYWSSGRAGSYNEQFF
TRBD1,11,TRBV29-1,TRBJ2-7,-,TGCAGCGTGGGGACAGAGTACGAGCAGTACTTC,CSVGTEYEQYF
-,14,TRBV6-5,TRBJ1-5,-,TGTGCCAGTGCCTTAGACAGCGGCAATCAGCCCCAGCATTTT,CASALDSGNQPQHF
TRBD1,16,TRBV23-1,TRBJ1-3,once,TGCGCCAGCAGCCGCAGCGGACAGGCCCTGAAGAACACCATATATTTT,CASSRSGQALKNTIYF